This T cell receptor beta chain was observed in a study of blood T cell repertoires in COVID-19. Whole-study context: Whether acute or convalescent, the COVID-19 samples came from the United States, Italy and Spain. Nucleic acid was either cDNA or gDNA, and it came from T cells, B-cell-depleted T cells, or PBMCs.

Original methodology: Amplification from reference gene primers served as the basis for estimated nucleated cell counts. TCRdb's copy holds only in-frame clones and misses some; the assay was immunoSEQ multiplex PCR. V, J and clone size are those of that table, while D and trimming were read from the DNA. The sample holds 90,000 to 100,000 clones, about four fifths seen once. The CDR3 sequence is 12 residues long. Trimming pared 4 bases from V and 7 bases from J, leaving 11 bases between. The germline CDR1 and CDR2 sequences are SGHNT and YYREEE (reference sequence). The chain uses TRBV5-4 and TRBJ1-1, with TRBD1 as a possible D gene (6 bases). The receptor's source is a man in his sixties or seventies with acute or convalescent COVID-19. Sequenced input: peripheral blood. The CDR3 coding sequence is TGTGCCAGCAGCGGAGGACAGTATGAAGCTTTCTTT. Its translation is CASSGGQYEAFF.